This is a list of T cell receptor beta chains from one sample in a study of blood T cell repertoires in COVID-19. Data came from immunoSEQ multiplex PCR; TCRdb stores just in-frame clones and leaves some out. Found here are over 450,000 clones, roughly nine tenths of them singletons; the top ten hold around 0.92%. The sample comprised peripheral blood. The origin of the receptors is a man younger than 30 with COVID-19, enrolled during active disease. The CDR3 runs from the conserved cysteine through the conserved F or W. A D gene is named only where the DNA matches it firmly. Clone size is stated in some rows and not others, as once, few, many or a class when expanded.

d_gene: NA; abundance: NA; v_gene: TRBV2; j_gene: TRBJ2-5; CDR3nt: TGTGCCAGCCACACGGGAAGAGGAGAGACCCAGTACTTC; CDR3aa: CASHTGRGETQYF
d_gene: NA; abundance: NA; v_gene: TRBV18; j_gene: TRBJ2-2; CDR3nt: TGTGCCAGCTCCCAGGGCGAGGCGGACACCGGGGAGCTGTTTTTT; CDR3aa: CASSQGEADTGELFF
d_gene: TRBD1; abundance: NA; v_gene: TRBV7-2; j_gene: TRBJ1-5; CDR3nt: TGTGCCAGCAGCTTAGGGACAGGATTTGATGAACCCCAGCATTTT; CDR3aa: CASSLGTGFDEPQHF
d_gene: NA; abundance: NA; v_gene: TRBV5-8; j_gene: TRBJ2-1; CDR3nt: TGTGCCAGCAGCTTGCGTCGAGGCAGCCACAATGAGCAGTTCTTC; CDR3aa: CASSLRRGSHNEQFF
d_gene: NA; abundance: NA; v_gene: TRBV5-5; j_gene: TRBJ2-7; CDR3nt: TGTGCCAGCAGCTTGAGACAGCTGGTCCTCTACGAGCAGTACTTC; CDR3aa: CASSLRQLVLYEQYF
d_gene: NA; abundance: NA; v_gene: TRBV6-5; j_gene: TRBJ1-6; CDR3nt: TGTGCCGGGACTGCGAGCTCCTATAATTCACCCCTCCACTTT; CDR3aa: CAGTASSYNSPLHF
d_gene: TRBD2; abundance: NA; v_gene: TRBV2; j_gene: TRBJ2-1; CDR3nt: TGTGCCAGCAGTGAACTAGCGGGGGGCCTCAATGAGCAGTTCTTC; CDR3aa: CASSELAGGLNEQFF
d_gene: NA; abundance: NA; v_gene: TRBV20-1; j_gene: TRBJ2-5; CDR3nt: TGCAGTGCTAGTGTAGTAGGGGGGGAGGTAGAGACCCAGTACTTC; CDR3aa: CSASVVGGEVETQYF
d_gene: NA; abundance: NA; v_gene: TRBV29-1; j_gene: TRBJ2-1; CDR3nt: TGCAGCGTTGAAGGGTTGGAGCAACTGCAGTTCTTC; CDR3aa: CSVEGLEQLQFF
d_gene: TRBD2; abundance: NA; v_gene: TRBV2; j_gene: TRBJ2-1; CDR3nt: TGTGCCAGCAGTAGACTAGCGGGAGTAAACAATGAGCAGTTCTTC; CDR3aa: CASSRLAGVNNEQFF
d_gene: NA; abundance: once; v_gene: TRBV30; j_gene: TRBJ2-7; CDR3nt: TGTGCCTGGAGCGAGCTAGGTTACGAGCAGTACTTC; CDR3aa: CAWSELGYEQYF
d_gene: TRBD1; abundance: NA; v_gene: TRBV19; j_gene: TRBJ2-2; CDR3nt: TGTGCCAGTAGTGACAGGGGGCGCAGAACCGGGGAGCTGTTTTTT; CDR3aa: CASSDRGRRTGELFF
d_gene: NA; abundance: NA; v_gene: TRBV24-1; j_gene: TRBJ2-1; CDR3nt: TGTGCCACCACGTTCCAGTCAGCCTACAATGAGCAGTTCTTC; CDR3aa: CATTFQSAYNEQFF
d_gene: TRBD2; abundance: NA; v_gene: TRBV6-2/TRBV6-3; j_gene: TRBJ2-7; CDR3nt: TGTGCCAGCAGTTCCGGGACTAGCGTCTACGAGCAGTACTTC; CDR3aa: CASSSGTSVYEQYF
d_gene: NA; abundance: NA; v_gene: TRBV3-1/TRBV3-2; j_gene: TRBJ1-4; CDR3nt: TGTGCCAGCAGCTCCGGACTTAATGAAAAACTGTTTTTT; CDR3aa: CASSSGLNEKLFF
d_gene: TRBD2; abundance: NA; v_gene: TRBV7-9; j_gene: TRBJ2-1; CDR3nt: TGTGCCAGCACCCATACAGGGACTAGCGTGGTCAATGAGCAGTTCTTC; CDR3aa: CASTHTGTSVVNEQFF
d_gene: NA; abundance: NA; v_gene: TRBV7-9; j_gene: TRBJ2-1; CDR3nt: TGTGCCAGCAGAAGCCCCGGGACTCTGAGCTCCTACAATGAGCAGTTCTTC; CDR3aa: CASRSPGTLSSYNEQFF
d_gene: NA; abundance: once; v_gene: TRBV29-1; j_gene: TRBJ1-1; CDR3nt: TGCAGCGTCGGACTGACCACTGAAGCTTTCTTT; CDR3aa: CSVGLTTEAFF
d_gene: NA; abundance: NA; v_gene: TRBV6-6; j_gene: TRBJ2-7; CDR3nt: TGTGCCAGCAGTTTGGGACACCACTCCTACGAGCAGTACTTC; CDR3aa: CASSLGHHSYEQYF
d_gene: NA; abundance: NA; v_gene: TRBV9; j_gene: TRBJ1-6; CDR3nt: TGTGCCAGCAGCACTAACCTTCTGCAGGGTGGTAATTCACCCCTCCACTTT; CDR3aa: CASSTNLLQGGNSPLHF
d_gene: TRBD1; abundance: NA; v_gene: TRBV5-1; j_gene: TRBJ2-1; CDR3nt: TGCGCCAGCAGCGCCCTGGCCGCAGGGGGAAATGAGCAGTTCTTC; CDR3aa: CASSALAAGGNEQFF
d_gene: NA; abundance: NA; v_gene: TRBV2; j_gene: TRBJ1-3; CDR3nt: TGTGCCAGGAGAACTCGAGGCAATGGAAACACCATATATTTT; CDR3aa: CARRTRGNGNTIYF
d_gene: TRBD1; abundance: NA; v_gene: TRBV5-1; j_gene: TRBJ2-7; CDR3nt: TGCGCCAGCAGCGCAGGACAGGGGGCTTACGAGCAGTACTTC; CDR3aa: CASSAGQGAYEQYF
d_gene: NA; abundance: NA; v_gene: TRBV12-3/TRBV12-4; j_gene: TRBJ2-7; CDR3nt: TGTGCCAGCAGTCTGGGAGCGCGATACGAGCAGTACTTC; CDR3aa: CASSLGARYEQYF
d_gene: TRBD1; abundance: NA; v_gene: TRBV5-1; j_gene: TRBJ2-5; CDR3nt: TGCGCCAGCTCCGATCCCCGGACAGGTTTTTGGGAGACCCAGTACTTC; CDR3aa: CASSDPRTGFWETQYF
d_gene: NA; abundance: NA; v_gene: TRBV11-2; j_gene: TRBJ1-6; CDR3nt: TGTGCCAGCAGCTTAGTAACAGAAAAGAATTCACCCCTCCACTTT; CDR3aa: CASSLVTEKNSPLHF
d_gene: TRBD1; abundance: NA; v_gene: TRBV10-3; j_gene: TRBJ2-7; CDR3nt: TGTGCCATACTACAGGGGCAGGGTAAGTCCTCCTACGAGCAGTACTTC; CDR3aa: CAILQGQGKSSYEQYF
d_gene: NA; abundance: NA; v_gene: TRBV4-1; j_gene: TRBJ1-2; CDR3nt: TGCGCCAGCAGCCAATTAGGCCGTCGGGAGGGCTACACCTTC; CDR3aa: CASSQLGRREGYTF
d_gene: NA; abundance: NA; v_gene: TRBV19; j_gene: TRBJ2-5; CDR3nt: TGTGCCAGTAGGCGCCCACCAGAGACCCAGTACTTC; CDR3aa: CASRRPPETQYF
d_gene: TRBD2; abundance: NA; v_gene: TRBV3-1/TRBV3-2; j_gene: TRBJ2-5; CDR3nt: TGTGCCAGCAGCCCCCACGGACTAGCGGCACAAGAGACCCAGTACTTC; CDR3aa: CASSPHGLAAQETQYF
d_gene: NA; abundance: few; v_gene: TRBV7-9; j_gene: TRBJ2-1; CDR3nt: TGTGCCAGCAGCTTTGGTGGGGGCCGGGGTGAGCAGTTCTTC; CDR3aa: CASSFGGGRGEQFF
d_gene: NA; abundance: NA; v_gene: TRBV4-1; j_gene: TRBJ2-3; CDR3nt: TGCGCCAGCAGCCACCCGGGGACAGATACGCAGTATTTT; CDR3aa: CASSHPGTDTQYF
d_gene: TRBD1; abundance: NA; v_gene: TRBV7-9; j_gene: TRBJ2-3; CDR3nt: TGTGCCAGCAGCCACTTTGGACAGGAGTTGCAGTATTTT; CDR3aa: CASSHFGQELQYF
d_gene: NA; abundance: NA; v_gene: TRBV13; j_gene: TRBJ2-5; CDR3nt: TGTGCCAGCAGCTTCTCGGCTAGCAGCCAAGAGACCCAGTACTTC; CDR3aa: CASSFSASSQETQYF
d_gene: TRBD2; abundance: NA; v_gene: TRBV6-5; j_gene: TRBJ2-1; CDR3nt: TGTGCCAGCAGTTACTCTAGCGGGGAATACAATGAGCAGTTCTTC; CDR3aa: CASSYSSGEYNEQFF
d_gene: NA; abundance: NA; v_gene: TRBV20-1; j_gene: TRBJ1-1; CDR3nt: TGCAGTGCTAGAGAACTGAGGGTAGCTTTCTTT; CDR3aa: CSARELRVAFF
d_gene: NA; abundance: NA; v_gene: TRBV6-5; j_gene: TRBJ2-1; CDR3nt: TGTGCCAGCAGTTACAATTTGAGGGATGAGCAGTTCTTC; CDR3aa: CASSYNLRDEQFF
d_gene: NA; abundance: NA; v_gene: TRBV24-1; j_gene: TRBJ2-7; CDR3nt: TGTGCCACCAGTGATCCGCCCGAGGCCCCCGAGCAGTACTTC; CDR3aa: CATSDPPEAPEQYF
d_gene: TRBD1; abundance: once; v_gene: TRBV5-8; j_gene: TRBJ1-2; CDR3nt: TGTGCCAGCATCAAGAGGGACAGGGGGGACTATGGCTACACCTTC; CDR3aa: CASIKRDRGDYGYTF
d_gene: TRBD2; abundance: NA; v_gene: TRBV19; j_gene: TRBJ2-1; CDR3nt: TGTGCCAGTAGTCGCGGCGGGGGGGCGTCAAATGAGCAGTTCTTC; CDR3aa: CASSRGGGASNEQFF
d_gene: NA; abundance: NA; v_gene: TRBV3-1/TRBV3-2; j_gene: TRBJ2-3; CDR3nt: TGTGCCAGCAGCCAGAGAGTCAGGGGGGTCGTCACAGATACGCAGTATTTT; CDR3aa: CASSQRVRGVVTDTQYF
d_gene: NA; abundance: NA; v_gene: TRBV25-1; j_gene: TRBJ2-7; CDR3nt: TGTGCCAGCAGGGAACAGGGTACTAAGGAGCAGTACTTC; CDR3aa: CASREQGTKEQYF
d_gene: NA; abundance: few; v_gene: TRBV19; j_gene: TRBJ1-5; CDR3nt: TGTGCCACCCAACAAGGGGGATTTAGCAATCAGCCCCAGCATTTT; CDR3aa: CATQQGGFSNQPQHF
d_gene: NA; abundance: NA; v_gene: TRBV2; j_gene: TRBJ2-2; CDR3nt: TGTGCCAGCAGGACAGGAACAACCGGGGAGCTGTTTTTT; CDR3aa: CASRTGTTGELFF
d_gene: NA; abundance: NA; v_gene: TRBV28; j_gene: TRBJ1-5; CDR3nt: TGTGCCAGCAGTTTTCAGTATCAGCCCCAGCATTTT; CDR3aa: CASSFQYQPQHF
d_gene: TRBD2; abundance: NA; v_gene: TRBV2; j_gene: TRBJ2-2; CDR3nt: TGTGCCAGCAGTGAATCAAGACTAGCAAACACCGGGGAGCTGTTTTTT; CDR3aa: CASSESRLANTGELFF
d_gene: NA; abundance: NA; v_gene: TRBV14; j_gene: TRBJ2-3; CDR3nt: TGTGCCAGCAGCCACCCCCTGGGAAAGGGGGGGACAGATACGCAGTATTTT; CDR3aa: CASSHPLGKGGTDTQYF
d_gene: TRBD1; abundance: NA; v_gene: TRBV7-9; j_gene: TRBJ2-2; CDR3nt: TGTGCCAGCAGCCTAGTTGGGACAGGACCCACCGGGGAGCTGTTTTTT; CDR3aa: CASSLVGTGPTGELFF